This TCR beta chain was documented in a study of STAT5B mutations in CD4+ large granular lymphocyte leukemia. The data were produced by immunoSEQ multiplex PCR, yet TCRdb's version contains in-frame clones alone and is incomplete. The repertoire holds about 8,400 clones, 85% to 90% seen once, with around 50% in the top ten. Trimming left V 3 bases short and J 4 bases short, with 18 bases between. The CDR3 loop spans 16 amino acids. CDR1 LNHDA and CDR2 SQIVND come from the germline V gene (reference sequence). Either unselected PBMC or bead-purified CD4+, CD4+CD8+, CD57+ or CD56+ cells were sequenced.

The rearrangement links TRBV19 to TRBJ1-1, with unresolved D. Sequenced: PBMCs. The sequence derives from a woman in her 70s with CD4+ T-cell large granular lymphocyte leukemia. CDR3 sequence reads: CASSITTADVGTEAFF. The CDR3 DNA reads as TGTGCCAGTAGTATTACTACGGCCGACGTCGGCACTGAAGCTTTCTTT.